This T cell receptor beta chain was retrieved from a study of OX40 agonist ivuxolimab in advanced cancers. Study overall: With a range of roughly 20 to 85, age averaged roughly 61 years, and about 83% were male. Prior checkpoint blockade (anti-PD-1, anti-PD-L1 or anti-CTLA-4) was permitted; approximately 41% had it.

TCRdb keeps only in-frame clones here, not all; method: immunoSEQ multiplex PCR. The data show over 60,000 clones, 85% seen once. This CDR3 is 12 amino acids long. Germline CDR1 and CDR2: KGHSH and LQKENI. V lost 8 bases, J lost 3 bases, and 11 bases lay in between. This chain connects TRBV18 to TRBJ2-7; perhaps TRBD1 as D (6 bases). The TCR sequence derives from an adult with an advanced solid tumor such as melanoma, head and neck, liver or kidney cancer. Sequencing used CD4+ or CD8+ T cells sorted from blood, obtained in a trial of the OX40 agonist ivuxolimab. The CDR3 nucleotides are TGTGCCAGCGCCTCGGACAGCTACGAGCAGTACTTC. Translating gives CASASDSYEQYF.